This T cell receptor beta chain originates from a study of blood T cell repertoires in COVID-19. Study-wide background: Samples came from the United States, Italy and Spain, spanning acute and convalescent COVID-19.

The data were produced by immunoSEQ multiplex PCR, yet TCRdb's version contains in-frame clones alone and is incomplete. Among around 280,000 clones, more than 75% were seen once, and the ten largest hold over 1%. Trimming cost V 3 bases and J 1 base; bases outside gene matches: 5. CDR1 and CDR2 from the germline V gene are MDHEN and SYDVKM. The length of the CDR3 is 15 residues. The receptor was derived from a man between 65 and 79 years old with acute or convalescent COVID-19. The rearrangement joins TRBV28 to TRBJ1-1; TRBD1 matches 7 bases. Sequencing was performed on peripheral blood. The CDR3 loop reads CASSFNYRGNTEAFF. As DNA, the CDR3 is TGTGCCAGCAGTTTTAACTACAGGGGGAACACTGAAGCTTTCTTT.